This T cell receptor (beta chain) was observed in a study of identical twins (dated by TCRdb to the mid-2010s). For the study in its entirety: TCR alpha and beta repertoires from monozygotic twins, unrelated adults of various ages and cord blood were deep-sequenced to test whether fetal clonotypes persist. To rule out contamination, the twin experiments were replicated at different times with different library preparation protocols.

On the study overall, not on this receptor specifically: Recombination models systematically underestimated out-of-frame TCR alpha sharing in monozygotic twins but agreed with sharing between unrelated individuals. Fewer insertions were carried by abundant cord blood beta clonotypes; a weaker similar trend was observed in young adult naive repertoires, while no such trend was observed in memory repertoires. Because the same donors could not be followed over many years, the conclusions depended on cross-sectional statistical analysis. Compared with coincidental sharing between unrelated individuals, out-of-frame TCR alpha sequences shared between twins showed an excess of sequences with low generation probability. Excess twin sharing in beta out-of-frame sequences was weaker because fewer shared sequences lowered the signal-to-noise ratio. Zero-insertion analyses could be partly confounded by invariant T cells such as MAIT and iNKT, although diverse VJ usage argued against such confounding for most clonotypes.

Every donor was a healthy Caucasian. The twin cohort comprised three pairs of female monozygotic twins, all aged roughly 18 to 29 years. Using Miltenyi CD45RO+ enrichment and human naive T-cell isolation kits, memory (CD45RO+) and naive T cells were isolated from PBMC. This clonotype was detected ten times or more. What this receptor recognizes is not known. No base-level quality is on record; no much larger clone is a single base apart. Cut back by 3 bases and 3 bases, the V and J ends lie 14 bases apart. In the germline V gene (reference sequence), CDR1 corresponds to DFQATT and CDR2 to SNEGSKA. The CDR3 runs 14 amino acids, cysteine and phenylalanine included. Just CDR3 DNA is preserved here, 42 bases in frame from base 1. Preparation of the library involved 5' RACE. These reads were obtained on an Illumina HiSeq 2000. A universal primer binding site was added through template switching, and the final cDNA carried a unique molecular identifier so that TCR cDNA molecules could be counted accurately. Specific primers in the conserved constant-segment region were used to synthesize first-strand cDNA for TCR alpha and beta chains. To control for contamination, every cDNA library carried two barcodes: a SMART-Mk sample barcode plus Illumina barcodes. Two successive PCR steps introduced TruSeq adapter sequences along with Illumina sample barcodes. TCR alpha and beta cDNA libraries were sequenced on the Illumina HiSeq platform with custom primers. The published analysis was carried out like this. Raw reads were processed with MiGEC to extract unique molecular identifiers, and MiXCR was used to determine CDR3 positions. Recombination models were inferred per individual with the repgenHMM and IGoR tools using an EM algorithm. Shared clonotype analysis was performed with the tcR package in R, normalizing sharing by the product of cloneset sizes. Out-of-frame nonproductive sequences were analyzed to study raw recombination free of thymic and clonal selection effects. TCRdb reran the public reads through fastp at Q25 and MiXCR, keeping productive beta chains. For every CDR3 protein sequence, its rows merge into one entry that carries the most common genes and DNA. The V and J calls shown here were made by TCRdb, not taken from the authors' results. The sample has 200,000 to 250,000 distinct CDR3 sequences on record, around 8% of them singletons. The top ten clones comprise less than 2% of the sample.

These records were also assigned to another study, of yellow fever vaccine responses in identical twins. Looking at the second paper: The T cell response to vaccination in identical twins was reported by the authors to appear partly convergent and partly personalized. The study precisely tracked vaccine-responding T cell clones in identical twins.

The sample taken for sequencing was memory (CD45RO+) T cells sorted from blood. The label giving this sample's cell subset or site can be read as: CD45RO+ enriched T cells. This receptor was identified in a woman between 18 and 30 years old in good health. The rearrangement joined TRBV20-1 to TRBJ1-1; a weak D assignment points to TRBD1 (5 bases agree). The nucleotide sequence is given as TGCAGTGCTAGGATGCCTTCCAGGGACACTGAAGCTTTCTTT. Translated, it gives CSARMPSRDTEAFF.